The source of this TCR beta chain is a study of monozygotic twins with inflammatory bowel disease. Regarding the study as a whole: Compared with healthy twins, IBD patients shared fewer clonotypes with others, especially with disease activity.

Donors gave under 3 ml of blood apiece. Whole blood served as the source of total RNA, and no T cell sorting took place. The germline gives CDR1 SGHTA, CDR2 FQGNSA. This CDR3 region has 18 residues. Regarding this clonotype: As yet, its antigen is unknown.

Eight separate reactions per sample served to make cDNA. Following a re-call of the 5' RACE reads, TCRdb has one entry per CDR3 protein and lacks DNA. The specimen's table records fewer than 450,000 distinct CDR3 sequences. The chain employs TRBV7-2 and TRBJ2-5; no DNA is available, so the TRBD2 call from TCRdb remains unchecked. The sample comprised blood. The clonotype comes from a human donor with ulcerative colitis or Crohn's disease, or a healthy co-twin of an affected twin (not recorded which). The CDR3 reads CASSLPGLAGGTGETQYF.